The clone carrying this T cell receptor beta chain was observed a single time. This entry belongs to a study of blood T cell repertoires in COVID-19. Study summary: Researchers got acute and convalescent COVID-19 samples from the United States, Italy and Spain.

This CDR3 has 16 residues. With V trimmed by 6 bases and J by 0 bases, 8 bases remained unmatched. Germline assignment: CDR1 KGHSH and CDR2 LQKENI. In the study's own analysis: Cell counts per sample came from amplifying reference gene primers. Profiling relied on immunoSEQ multiplex PCR, and the TCRdb table lists in-frame clones only, not all of them. The DNA gave D and trimming, while V, J and clone size come from that table. This sample carries approximately 250,000 clones, approximately 85% of them seen once, and the ten largest clones take 9.1%. Sequencing was done on a sample of PBMCs or T cells enriched from blood (not recorded which). The receptor was derived from a woman in her 50s with acute COVID-19. V gene TRBV18 combines with J gene TRBJ1-3; 7 bases align to TRBD1. Written as DNA, the CDR3 is TGTGCCAGCTCCACAGGGGACCCCCGCTCTGGAAACACCATATATTTT. This translates into CASSTGDPRSGNTIYF.